This T cell receptor beta chain was observed in a study of shared clonotypes between healthy human individuals. All of the donors resided in Nashville, Tennessee, and each was a Caucasian adult. Data came from immunoSEQ multiplex PCR; TCRdb stores just in-frame clones and leaves some out. The repertoire holds approximately 1.5 million clones, with 95% to 99% as singletons. CDR3 length: 13 amino acids. Trimming left V 5 bases short and J 2 bases short, with 10 bases between. The V gene's germline CDR1 is MNHNY and CDR2 SVGAGI (reference sequence). This sequence joins TRBV6-6 and TRBJ2-7, with D hard to call. The sample consisted of naive CD4+ T cells sorted from blood. The sample's subset: CD45RA+ positively selected. The TCR sequence derives from a man between 25 and 39 years old in good health. CDR3 region: CASSMDRPYEQYF. In DNA, the CDR3 is TGTGCCAGCAGTATGGACCGTCCCTACGAGCAGTACTTC.